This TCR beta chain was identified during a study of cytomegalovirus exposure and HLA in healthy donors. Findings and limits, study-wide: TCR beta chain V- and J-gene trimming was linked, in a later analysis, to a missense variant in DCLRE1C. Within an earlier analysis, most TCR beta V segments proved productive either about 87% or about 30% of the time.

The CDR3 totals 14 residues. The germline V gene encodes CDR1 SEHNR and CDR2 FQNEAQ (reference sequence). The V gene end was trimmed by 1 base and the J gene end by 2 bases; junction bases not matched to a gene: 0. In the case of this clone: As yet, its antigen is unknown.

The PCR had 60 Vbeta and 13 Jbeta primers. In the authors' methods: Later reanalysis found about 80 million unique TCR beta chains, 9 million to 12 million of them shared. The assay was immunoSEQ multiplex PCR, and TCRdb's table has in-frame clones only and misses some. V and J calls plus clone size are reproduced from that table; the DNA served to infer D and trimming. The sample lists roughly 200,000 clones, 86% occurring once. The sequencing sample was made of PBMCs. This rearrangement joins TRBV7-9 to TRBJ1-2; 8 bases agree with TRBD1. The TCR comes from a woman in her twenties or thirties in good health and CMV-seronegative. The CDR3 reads CASSLGDRNYGYTF. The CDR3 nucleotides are TGTGCCAGCAGCTTAGGGGACAGGAACTATGGCTACACCTTC.